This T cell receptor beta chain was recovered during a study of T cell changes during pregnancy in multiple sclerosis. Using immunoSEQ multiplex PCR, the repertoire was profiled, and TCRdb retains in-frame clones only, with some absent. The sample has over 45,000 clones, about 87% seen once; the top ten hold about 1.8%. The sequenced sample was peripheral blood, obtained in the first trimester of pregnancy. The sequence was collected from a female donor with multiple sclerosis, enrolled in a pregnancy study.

The CDR3 DNA sequence: TGTGCCAGCAGTGAACAGGGTCAGCACGAGCAGTACTTC. Translation gives CASSEQGQHEQYF. The J gene is TRBJ2-7, the V gene TRBV2; perhaps TRBD1 as D (5 bases). Trimming removed 2 bases from V and 5 bases from J, with 10 bases in between. Germline CDR1 reads SNHLY; CDR2 reads FYNNEI. The length of the CDR3 is 13 residues. The variable domain in full, with the rest retrieved from reference TRBV2 and TRBJ2-7, is EPEVTQTPSHQVTQMGQEVILRCVPISNHLYFYWYRQILGQKVEFLVSFYNNEISEKSEIFDDQFSVERPDGSNFTLKIRSTKLEDSAMYFCASSEQGQHEQYFGPGTRLTVT.